A single sample gave rise to the 31 T cell receptor beta chains below, sequenced in a study of breast tumors, draining lymph nodes, adjacent tissues (dated by TCRdb to about 2016). The lymph node samples were taken from the axillary draining lymph nodes of breast cancer patients. Libraries were built with multiplex PCR. The listed sequencing device is Illumina HiSeq 2000. Starting from the raw public reads, TCRdb applied fastp trimming at Q25, assembled clones with MiXCR and retained in-frame beta chains. Every entry covers one CDR3 protein and lists the most common genes and DNA from its rows. The sample table contains approximately 200,000 distinct CDR3 sequences; only one count was recorded for 30% to 40% of them. The ten largest clones represent roughly 4% of the sample. Sequencing was done on a sample of axillary lymph node tissue. The source is a female donor with breast cancer. Some clones in this sample may be carry-over from other donors' samples.

In regard to this clonotype: This may be a read error: a much more frequent sequence differs by one nucleotide. The chain combines TRBV5-5 with TRBJ2-3; tentatively, D is TRBD2 (7 bases). The CDR3 covers 14 residues. Per germline, CDR1 SGHKS and CDR2 YYEKEE (reference sequence). CDR3 in amino acids: CASNLGGPTDTQYF. CDR3 DNA: TGTGCCAGCAACTTGGGGGGGCCCACAGATACGCAGTATTTT.

This clonotype appeared a few times. The V and J genes are TRBV10-1 and TRBJ2-5; no definite D call. This CDR3 is built from 13 residues. V lost 5 bases, J lost 2 bases, and 9 bases lay in between. The germline CDR1 and CDR2 sequences are WNHNN and SYGVQD (reference sequence). CDR3 protein: CASSRTSQETQYF. CDR3 coding DNA: TGCGCCAGCAGTAGAACATCTCAAGAGACCCAGTACTTC.

This clonotype was observed at least ten times. The CDR3 nucleotides are TGTGCCAGCAGGAGGGCCGACGAGCAGTACTTC. It encodes CASRRADEQYF. The chain has TRBV3-1 and TRBJ2-7; maybe TRBD2 (5 bases). This CDR3 spans 11 amino acids. V lost 6 bases and J lost 5, with 8 bases in between. CDR1 is LGHDT, CDR2 YNNKEL, per germline (reference sequence).

The sample holds many counts of this clonotype. The rearrangement uses TRBV6-5 and TRBJ2-2; TRBD1 is a possible D gene (6 bases). V lost 3 bases and J lost 4, with 12 bases in between. The CDR3 is made up of 15 amino acids. CDR1 and CDR2 from the germline V gene are MNHEY and SVGAGI. CDR3 sequence reads: CASSYNRVTTGELFF. CDR3 nucleotide sequence: TGTGCCAGCAGTTATAACAGGGTAACCACCGGGGAGCTGTTTTTT.

J is TRBJ1-6 and V is TRBV24-1, with a possible D match to TRBD1 (5 bases). The germline V gene encodes CDR1 KGHDR and CDR2 SFDVKD. Between the trimmed V and J ends, which lost 7 bases and 13 bases, there was a span of 16 bases. The CDR3 is 13 residues long. CDR3 sequence (DNA): TGTGCCACCAGGGGGGGGGGTGGGTCTCCCCTCCACTTT. The encoded protein is CATRGGGGSPLHF.

This clonotype was recorded many times. This rearrangement joins TRBV5-4 to TRBJ1-2; 12 nucleotides line up with TRBD1. The CDR3 sequence is 16 residues long. Germline-derived CDR1 and CDR2 are SGHNT and YYREEE (reference sequence). Trimming cost V 1 base and J 7 bases; bases outside gene matches: 8. The CDR3 DNA follows: TGTGCCAGCAGCTTGAAAGTGGGACAGGGGGCGGTTGGCTACACCTTC. It is translated as CASSLKVGQGAVGYTF.

V gene TRBV7-9 combines with J gene TRBJ2-5; 8 nucleotides match TRBD1. The CDR3 runs to 14 residues. V shed 4 bases and J 2 bases; nucleotides not matched to a gene: 3. CDR1 is SEHNR, CDR2 FQNEAQ, per germline (reference sequence). The DNA of the CDR3 is TGTGCCAGCAGCTCCAGGACAGGGCAAGAGACCCAGTACTTC. As protein: CASSSRTGQETQYF. The full variable domain, its missing parts supplied by reference TRBV7-9 and TRBJ2-5, is DTGVSQNPRHKITKRGQNVTFRCDPISEHNRLYWYRQTLGQGPEFLTYFQNEAQLEKSRLLSDRFSAERPKGSFSTLEIQRTEQGDSAMYLCASSSRTGQETQYFGPGTRLLVL.

The table lists this clonotype with many counts. The chain is built from TRBV7-2 and TRBJ2-1; D not resolved. The CDR3 has 16 amino acids. Trimming removed 2 bases at V and 0 bases at J, with 11 bases between. From germline, CDR1 is SGHTA and CDR2 FQGNSA. The CDR3 DNA sequence: TGTGCCAGCAGCTTAATACGGTGGGACTCCTACAATGAGCAGTTCTTC. Amino acid sequence: CASSLIRWDSYNEQFF.

This clonotype was observed a handful of times. This may be a read error: a much more frequent sequence differs by one nucleotide. This likely comes from a read error, as the CDR3 has no conserved phenylalanine or tryptophan at its end. This rearrangement joins TRBV11-1 to TRBJ2-5; 9 bases align to TRBD2. The CDR3 sequence is 13 residues long. Losses at the gene ends were 4 bases for V and 3 bases for J; bases not matched to a gene: 0. Germline values: CDR1 SGHAT, CDR2 FQDESV (reference sequence). This CDR3 reads CASSWTSEETQYS. The CDR3 DNA sequence: TGTGCCAGCAGCTGGACTAGCGAAGAGACCCAGTACTCC.

This clonotype came up many times. The chain links TRBV2 to TRBJ2-7; TRBD1 or TRBD2 may be the D gene (6 bases each). Germline V CDR1 and CDR2: SNHLY, FYNNEI. This CDR3 is 15 amino acids long. V was shortened by 4 bases and J by 4 bases, with 17 bases between the two germline ends. The CDR3 loop reads CASSVAQGGRYEQYF. As DNA, the CDR3 is TGTGCCAGCAGTGTTGCACAGGGAGGTCGTTACGAGCAGTACTTC.

This clonotype was picked up many times. The chain employs TRBV20-1 and TRBJ2-7, with D perhaps TRBD1 or TRBD2 (5 bases each). Trimming shortened V by 5 bases and J by 7 bases, and 15 bases separated the two germline ends. The CDR3 consists of 12 residues. Germline assignment: CDR1 DFQATT and CDR2 SNEGSKA (reference sequence). CDR3 sequence reads: CSAQGPFGEQYF. The CDR3 nucleotides read TGCAGTGCTCAGGGACCGTTCGGGGAGCAGTACTTC.

Ten or more counts support this clonotype. This CDR3 is CASSVDSHEKLFF. CDR3 nucleotides: TGTGCCAGCAGCGTGGACAGTCATGAAAAACTGTTTTTT. The chain combines TRBV9 with TRBJ1-4; TRBD1 might be the D (6 bases). This CDR3 has 13 amino acids. Trimming stripped 2 bases from V and 6 bases from J, with 8 bases between. Germline V gene sequence: CDR1 SGDLS, CDR2 YYNGEE.

This clonotype was counted ten times or more. This sequence joins TRBV11-2 and TRBJ1-5, with D tentatively TRBD1 (5 bases). Trimming pared 1 base from V and 3 bases from J, leaving 13 bases between. Germline-derived CDR1 and CDR2 are SGHAT and FQNNGV. The CDR3 totals 16 residues. CDR3 in amino acids: CASSLGGARLNQPQHF. DNA for the CDR3: TGTGCCAGCAGCTTAGGAGGGGCCAGACTCAATCAGCCCCAGCATTTT.

In its sample, this clonotype was seen many times. The chain recombines TRBV7-9 with TRBJ2-1; TRBD2 matches at 11 bases. The J segment lost 6 bases and the V segment lost 3 bases, leaving 4 bases of the junction unmatched. Germline V lookup: CDR1 SEHNR, CDR2 FQNEAQ (reference sequence). The length of the CDR3 is 15 residues. As DNA, the CDR3 is TGTGCCAGCAGCTTCGAACTAGCGGGGGCCAATGAGCAGTTCTTC. Its protein product is CASSFELAGANEQFF.

This clonotype has at least ten counts. The V call is TRBV5-1, the J call TRBJ2-1, with 13 bases lining up with TRBD2. Germline assignment: CDR1 SGHRS and CDR2 YFSETQ. V shed 2 bases, J shed 7 bases, and the junction held 3 bases outside the gene matches. The CDR3 is 15 amino acids. The CDR3 spells CASSFETSGGNEQFF. Here the CDR3 DNA reads TGCGCCAGCAGCTTCGAGACTAGCGGGGGGAATGAGCAGTTCTTC. The entire variable domain, with the rest obtained from reference TRBV5-1 and TRBJ2-1, is as follows: KAGVTQTPRYLIKTRGQQVTLSCSPISGHRSVSWYQQTPGQGLQFLFEYFSETQRNKGNFPGRFSGRQFSNSRSEMNVSTLELGDSALYLCASSFETSGGNEQFFGPGTRLTVL.

This clonotype has at least ten counts. The V gene is TRBV5-1, the J gene TRBJ2-7, with 8 bases that match TRBD2. Germline V gives CDR1 SGHRS, CDR2 YFSETQ. Unmatched junction bases numbered 2, after V lost 3 bases and J lost 3 bases. CDR3 length equals 13 residues. The CDR3 nucleotides read TGCGCCAGCAGCTCCAGCGGGAGCTACGAGCAGTACTTC. Translation: CASSSSGSYEQYF.

This clonotype came up many times. This chain connects TRBV30 to TRBJ2-7, with D unclear. From germline, CDR1 is GTSNPN and CDR2 SVGIG (reference sequence). V dropped 2 bases and J dropped 5 bases, with 10 bases sitting between them. CDR3 size: 12 residues. The CDR3 reads CAWSYGNNEQYF. CDR3 DNA sequence: TGTGCCTGGAGTTATGGAAATAACGAGCAGTACTTC.

There are many counts of this clonotype. V and J are TRBV6-2 or TRBV6-3 and TRBJ2-7; TRBD1 matches at 10 bases. Germline-derived CDR1 and CDR2 are MNHEY and SVGEGT. V was pared by 5 bases and J by 3 bases, with 10 bases of the junction left unmatched. The CDR3 covers 16 residues. The CDR3 nucleotides are TGTGCCAGCAGTCCCCCACCGGGACAGGGGAACTACGAGCAGTACTTC. This codes for CASSPPPGQGNYEQYF.

This clonotype has ten or more counts. The genes are TRBV24-1 and TRBJ2-1; 11 bases agree with TRBD2. Per germline, CDR1 KGHDR and CDR2 SFDVKD. This CDR3 comprises 14 residues. V gave up 6 bases and J gave up 8 bases; unmatched junction bases: 5. This CDR3 is CATSPTSGKDEQFF. The CDR3 DNA reads TGTGCCACCAGTCCGACTAGCGGGAAGGATGAGCAGTTCTTC.

Of note for this clonotype: No conserved phenylalanine or tryptophan is present at the end of the CDR3, so a read error is the likely explanation. The chain has TRBV19 and TRBJ2-7, with a tentative D call TRBD1 (6 bases). Deletions cut 9 bases from V and 7 bases from J, with 22 bases between. The CDR3 length is 14 residues. Germline V gene lookup returns CDR1 LNHDA and CDR2 SQIVND (reference sequence). The DNA of the CDR3 is TGTGCCAGCAGTTTACTCGACAGGATGCTTGAGCAGTACCTC. Translated: CASSLLDRMLEQYL.

In its sample, this clonotype was seen many times. V and J are TRBV6-1 and TRBJ1-3; D gene uncertain. The germline CDR1 and CDR2 sequences are MNHNS and SASEGT. The CDR3 is 14 residues long. V lost 6 bases to trimming and J lost 0 bases, with 9 bases between them. As DNA, the CDR3 is TGTGCCAGCAGACCGTGGAGCTCTGGAAACACCATATATTTT. Translating gives CASRPWSSGNTIYF.

This clonotype was seen many times. This sequence joins TRBV7-6 and TRBJ2-1; 7 nucleotides agree with TRBD2. The V segment lost 10 bases and the J segment 9 bases; nucleotides outside the gene matches: 9. This CDR3 has 12 residues. Germline lookup yields CDR1 SGHVS and CDR2 FNYEAQ. CDR3 bases: TGTGCCACGCAGGCGGGAGCGGGTGAGCAGTTCTTC. This gives the protein CATQAGAGEQFF.

This clonotype was seen many times. The chain links TRBV6-6 to TRBJ1-2, with D unresolved. The CDR3 has 12 amino acids. The ends were cut back, 8 bases at V and 4 bases at J, with 11 bases in the middle. In germline, CDR1 is MNHNY, CDR2 SVGAGI (reference sequence). CDR3 region: CASSEEAYGYTF. DNA for the CDR3: TGTGCCAGCTCGGAGGAAGCCTATGGCTACACCTTC.

This clonotype was seen a handful of times. The chain uses TRBV6-5 and TRBJ2-2; D gene ambiguous. V shed 5 bases and J shed 0 bases, with 7 bases lying between them. CDR1 is MNHEY and CDR2 is SVGAGI in the germline V gene. The CDR3 is made up of 14 amino acids. The CDR3 DNA is TGTGCCAGCAGTCATCTCCCGAACACCGGGGAGCTGTTTTTT. This translates into CASSHLPNTGELFF.

This rearrangement joins TRBV20-1 to TRBJ2-3, with 7 bases identical to TRBD2. Germline loops: CDR1 DFQATT, CDR2 SNEGSKA (reference sequence). Trimming at V came to 3 bases and at J to 11 bases, leaving 14 bases not matched to a gene. The CDR3 runs to 14 residues. The CDR3 nucleotides are TGCAGTGCTAGCGGCGGGGGTCCCTACAATGAGCAGTATTTT. Protein sequence: CSASGGGPYNEQYF.

Of note for this clonotype: This may come from a read error, since a much larger clone is one base off. V and J are TRBV14 and TRBJ2-7, with TRBD2 matching over 13 bases. Germline V gene data show CDR1 as SGHDN and CDR2 as FVKESK. The CDR3 is 16 amino acids. Written as DNA, the CDR3 is TGTGCCAGCAGCCAAGGACTAGCGGGAGGTATTTACGCGCAGTACTTC. This sequence encodes CASSQGLAGGIYAQYF.

This clonotype was found a few times. V usage is TRBV24-1 and J usage is TRBJ1-2; 8 bases align to TRBD1. Per the germline V gene, CDR1 is KGHDR and CDR2 is SFDVKD. J was trimmed by 6 bases and V by 1 base; bases with no gene match: 3. This CDR3 region has 14 residues. The CDR3 bases are TGTGCCACCAGTGATTTACCAGGGGGCGATGGCTACACCTTC. The encoded protein is CATSDLPGGDGYTF.

This clonotype has a count of ten or more. The rearrangement links TRBV19 to TRBJ2-7; 9 bases align to TRBD1. The germline gives CDR1 LNHDA, CDR2 SQIVND (reference sequence). This CDR3 is 14 amino acids long. Losses at the gene ends were 4 bases for V and 4 bases for J; bases not matched to a gene: 5. CDR3 sequence reads: CASSKGQGGYEQYF. The CDR3 DNA reads as TGTGCCAGTAGTAAGGGACAGGGAGGTTACGAGCAGTACTTC.

Concerning this clonotype: A much larger clonotype is one base distant, so this may be a read error. CDR3 in DNA: TGTGCCAGCAGCCAAGGAGCGGGGACTGGGCAGTTCTTC. This encodes CASSQGAGTGQFF. This rearrangement joins TRBV3-1 to TRBJ2-1; TRBD2 matches 7 bases. Germline trimming cut 1 base from V and 12 bases from J; bases unmatched to any gene: 6. This CDR3 spans 13 amino acids. Germline lookup yields CDR1 LGHDT and CDR2 YNNKEL (reference sequence).

This clonotype was observed many times. CDR3 residues: CASSPFPGRTYEQYF. Here the CDR3 DNA reads TGCGCCAGCAGCCCCTTCCCCGGGAGAACCTACGAGCAGTACTTC. This chain connects TRBV4-3 to TRBJ2-7; D might be TRBD2 (6 bases). V lost 4 bases to trimming and J lost 2 bases, with 15 bases between them. Germline CDR1 is LGHNA and CDR2 is YSLEER. The CDR3 totals 15 residues.

There are many counts of this clonotype. V usage is TRBV7-9 and J usage is TRBJ2-2; TRBD1 matches 8 bases. There are 19 residues in the CDR3. Germline V CDR1 and CDR2: SEHNR, FQNEAQ (reference sequence). J gave up 6 bases and V 4 bases, and 19 bases lay outside the gene matches. The CDR3 sequence: CASSSRDSRQGFGSGELFF. CDR3 sequence (DNA): TGTGCCAGCAGCTCCCGGGACAGCCGACAGGGGTTCGGCTCCGGGGAGCTGTTTTTT.